These 20 T cell receptor beta chains were all obtained from the same sample, sequenced in a study of blood T cells in healthy people across ages. Then a second PCR, running about 6 to 12 cycles, was carried out with a sample-barcoded 5' primer and a J-beta primer mix. Each CDR3 protein gets one entry after TCRdb re-called the 5' RACE reads with MiXCR. The data contain fewer than 2,000,000 distinct CDR3 sequences, almost 35% of them singletons. The sequenced sample was blood. The receptors come from a woman aged 25 to 39 in good health.

The V call is TRBV28, the J call TRBJ1-5, with 9 bases fitting TRBD1. This CDR3 region has 13 residues. Germline V gene lookup returns CDR1 MDHEN and CDR2 SYDVKM. The J segment lost 6 bases and the V segment lost 10 bases, leaving 7 bases of the junction unmatched. The CDR3 sequence is CATIQGASQPQHF. The CDR3 region has the DNA TGTGCCACCATACAGGGGGCGAGTCAGCCCCAGCATTTT.

In the case of this clonotype: The junction shows a germline mismatch at one end, possibly a read error. CDR3 sequence: CAGSLSQGSSYEQYF. CDR3 coding DNA: TGTGCCGGCAGCTTAAGCCAGGGGAGCTCCTACGAGCAGTACTTC. V gene TRBV11-2 combines with J gene TRBJ2-7; possibly TRBD1 for D (6 bases). Looked up from germline, CDR1 is SGHAT and CDR2 is FQNNGV. The CDR3 covers 15 residues.

This clonotype was seen a handful of times. The chain couples TRBV3-1 to TRBJ2-3; D may be TRBD1 or TRBD2 (5 bases each). Germline-derived CDR1 and CDR2 are LGHDT and YNNKEL (reference sequence). The ends were cut back, 4 bases at V and 6 bases at J, with 11 bases in the middle. This CDR3 is built from 13 residues. CDR3 nucleotides: TGTGCCAGCAGCCGATCGGGGCCCGATACGCAGTATTTT. It translates to CASSRSGPDTQYF.

The genes are TRBV20-1 and TRBJ2-5; D gene unclear. Trimming took off 0 bases at V and 4 bases at J, with 12 bases between the two ends. The CDR3 runs 14 residues. The germline V gene has CDR1 DFQATT and CDR2 SNEGSKA (reference sequence). CDR3 in amino acids: CSARESRVRETQYF. DNA for the CDR3: TGCAGTGCTAGAGAGAGTAGGGTCAGAGAGACCCAGTACTTC.

V and J are TRBV3-1 and TRBJ1-2; 9 positions agree with TRBD1. J gave up 10 bases and V 0 bases, and 9 bases lay outside the gene matches. The CDR3 is made up of 15 amino acids. Germline V gives CDR1 LGHDT, CDR2 YNNKEL (reference sequence). The CDR3 sequence is CASSQDLHRGLVYTF. The DNA for the CDR3 is TGTGCCAGCAGCCAAGATTTGCACAGGGGGCTGGTCTACACCTTC.

This clonotype was picked up many times. This sequence joins TRBV5-1 and TRBJ2-7; 9 bases align to TRBD1. This CDR3 is 15 amino acids long. The germline CDR1 and CDR2 sequences are SGHRS and YFSETQ. V lost 1 base and J lost 3; bases outside the gene matches: 5. CDR3 nucleotide sequence: TGCGCCAGCAGCTTGATCATGGGACAGGGCTACGAGCAGTACTTC. It codes for CASSLIMGQGYEQYF.

CDR3 protein: CSSEGRKFEAFF. CDR3 nucleotides: TGTTCGTCAGAGGGCAGAAAATTTGAAGCTTTCTTT. The chain has TRBV7-6 and TRBJ1-1; D ambiguous. The CDR3 is made up of 12 amino acids. Per the germline V gene, CDR1 is SGHVS and CDR2 is FNYEAQ.

The rearrangement joins TRBV9 to TRBJ2-5; 10 nucleotides agree with TRBD2. This CDR3 spans 14 amino acids. Germline V gene lookup returns CDR1 SGDLS and CDR2 YYNGEE. The V gene end was trimmed by 1 base and the J gene end by 7 bases; junction bases not matched to a gene: 4. In DNA, the CDR3 is TGTGCCAGCAGCGTACTAGCGGGAGAGGGGACCCAGTACTTC. Its protein product is CASSVLAGEGTQYF.

As DNA, the CDR3 is TGTGCCAGCAAGGGCCGGGACACCTCAGGTCGGTCTGGCTACACCTTC. Translation gives CASKGRDTSGRSGYTF. The chain is built from TRBV7-9 and TRBJ1-2; D perhaps matches TRBD1 (6 bases). The V and J ends lost 7 bases and 7 bases respectively, with 25 bases between them. CDR1 SEHNR and CDR2 FQNEAQ come from the germline V gene (reference sequence). The CDR3 is made up of 16 amino acids.

This clonotype was counted between two and nine times. The rearrangement uses TRBV20-1 and TRBJ2-7; D assignment may be TRBD1 or TRBD2 (5 bases each). CDR3 length equals 15 residues. Trimming removed 1 base at V and 4 bases at J, with 17 bases between. Germline assignment: CDR1 DFQATT and CDR2 SNEGSKA (reference sequence). The CDR3 spells CSARVSGAPSYEQYF. Written as DNA, the CDR3 is TGCAGTGCTAGAGTCTCCGGGGCACCTTCTTACGAGCAGTACTTC.

This clonotype appeared many times. This chain uses TRBV6-1 with TRBJ2-7, with TRBD2 as a possible D gene (5 bases). The CDR3 sequence is 13 residues long. V was cut by 3 bases and J by 6 bases, with 12 bases left in between. In germline, CDR1 is MNHNS, CDR2 SASEGT. CDR3 coding DNA: TGTGCCAGCAGTGAGGCGGGTCCAGGCGAGCAGTACTTC. Amino acid sequence: CASSEAGPGEQYF.

The chain is built from TRBV5-6 and TRBJ2-5, with D uncertain. The end of the DNA aligns better with TRBJ2-7, so the J call may be wrong. The V gene's germline CDR1 is SGHDT and CDR2 YYEEEE. The CDR3 covers 12 residues. The CDR3: CASSVLSDEQYF. The CDR3 DNA reads as TGTGCCAGCAGCGTCCTGTCCGACGAGCAGTACTTC.

The table lists this clonotype with a few counts. V gene TRBV4-1 combines with J gene TRBJ2-2; 9 nucleotides align to TRBD1. This CDR3 region has 17 residues. CDR1 is MGHRA and CDR2 is YSYEKL in the germline V gene. Trimming removed 3 bases from V and 2 bases from J; junction bases left unmatched: 7. The chain's CDR3 is CASSQVTGGINTGELFF. The CDR3, as DNA: TGCGCCAGCAGCCAGGTTACAGGGGGCATTAACACCGGGGAGCTGTTTTTT.

To note about this clonotype: The germline gene is not matched at one end of the junction; a read error may be the cause. The CDR3, as DNA: TGTGTCAGCAGTGGTGCCCTTAGGACCCAGTACTTC. Protein: CVSSGALRTQYF. The chain uses TRBV6-1 and TRBJ2-5; D uncertain. CDR1 and CDR2 from the germline V gene are MNHNS and SASEGT. The length of the CDR3 is 12 residues.

The rearrangement joins TRBV7-3 to TRBJ2-1; 7 nucleotides align to TRBD1. This CDR3 region has 15 residues. The V segment lost 6 bases and the J segment 1 base; nucleotides outside the gene matches: 6. CDR1 is SGHTA and CDR2 is FQGTGA in the germline V gene. The CDR3 coding sequence is TGTGCCAGCAGGGAAACGACAGGGTCCTACAATGAGCAGTTCTTC. It encodes CASRETTGSYNEQFF.

This chain uses TRBV7-3 with TRBJ2-7, with TRBD2 as a possible D gene (5 bases). The CDR3 extends over 14 amino acids. The V and J ends lost 5 bases and 4 bases respectively, with 15 bases between them. CDR1 is SGHTA, CDR2 FQGTGA, per germline. The CDR3 DNA sequence: TGTGCCAGCAGCCCATGGGGAGCCAATTACGAGCAGTACTTC. Translating it yields CASSPWGANYEQYF.

The gene calls are TRBV19 and TRBJ2-7; 7 nucleotides agree with TRBD1. Trimming cost V 1 base and J 2 bases; bases outside gene matches: 5. The CDR3 length is 15 residues. Germline V lookup: CDR1 LNHDA, CDR2 SQIVND (reference sequence). The chain's CDR3 is CASSIGGGPTYEQYF. The CDR3 DNA is TGTGCCAGTAGTATAGGAGGGGGCCCGACCTACGAGCAGTACTTC. The full variable domain, its missing parts supplied by reference TRBV19 and TRBJ2-7, is DGGITQSPKYLFRKEGQNVTLSCEQNLNHDAMYWYRQDPGQGLRLIYYSQIVNDFQKGDIAEGYSVSREKKESFPLTVTSAQKNPTAFYLCASSIGGGPTYEQYFGPGTRLTVT.

This clonotype has just a few counts. The V and J genes are TRBV7-3 and TRBJ2-3, with D uncertain. Germline V CDR1 and CDR2: SGHTA, FQGTGA. V lost 4 bases and J lost 2, with 16 bases in between. The CDR3 length is 16 residues. As DNA, the CDR3 is TGTGCCAGCAGCTCCGAACTTGGCCACCACACAGATACGCAGTATTTT. Its translation is CASSSELGHHTDTQYF.

This clonotype was seen more than once but under ten times. J is TRBJ2-7 and V is TRBV3-1; D unclear. Trimming removed 3 bases from V and 6 bases from J, with 3 bases in between. Germline CDR1 is LGHDT and CDR2 is YNNKEL (reference sequence). This CDR3 has 10 residues. The CDR3 loop reads CASSHREQYF. The CDR3 DNA follows: TGTGCCAGCAGCCACCGCGAGCAGTACTTC.

The chain couples TRBV11-1 to TRBJ2-5; the D is unclear. This CDR3 has 13 residues. V was clipped by 5 bases and J by 7 bases, with 14 bases between them. The germline gives CDR1 SGHAT, CDR2 FQDESV (reference sequence). This CDR3 reads CASSPSRVGTQYF. CDR3 sequence (DNA): TGTGCCAGCAGCCCCTCAAGGGTGGGGACCCAGTACTTC.